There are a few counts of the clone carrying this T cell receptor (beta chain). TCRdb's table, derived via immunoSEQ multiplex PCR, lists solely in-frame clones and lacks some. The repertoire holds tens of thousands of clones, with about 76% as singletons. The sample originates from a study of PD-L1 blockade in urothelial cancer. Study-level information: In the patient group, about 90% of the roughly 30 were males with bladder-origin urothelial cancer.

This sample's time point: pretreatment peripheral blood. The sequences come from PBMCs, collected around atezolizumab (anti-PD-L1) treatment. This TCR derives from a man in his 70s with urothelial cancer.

The CDR3 region is CASSPRLGDEAFF. CDR3 DNA: TGTGCCAGCTCACCAAGGTTGGGCGATGAAGCTTTCTTT. This chain joins TRBV18 and TRBJ1-1; no clear D. The germline V gene encodes CDR1 KGHSH and CDR2 LQKENI. This CDR3 comprises 13 residues. Between the trimmed V and J ends, which lost 2 bases and 7 bases, there was a span of 11 bases.